The clone carrying this TCR beta chain appeared many times. What it binds is unknown. TCR beta CDR3 regions were amplified from RNA. RT-PCR in the first round (using the HTBI primer set) targeted the TCR CDR3. Via MiXCR, TCRdb re-called the multiplex PCR reads, giving one row per CDR3 protein. Of around 450,000 distinct CDR3 sequences listed, approximately 15% are singletons. The study excluded patients with uncontrolled infection, other autoimmune disease, pregnancy or lactation. In germline, CDR1 is DFQATT, CDR2 SNEGSKA (reference sequence). Trimming removed 0 bases at V and 7 bases at J, with 13 bases between. The CDR3 covers 13 residues. This sample is part of a study of T cells in Graves' hyperthyroidism and ophthalmopathy. General study points: Researchers found most expanded thyroid clonotypes above 0.001 in blood as well. Ophthalmopathy could be told apart from stable hyperthyroidism with a 13 V-J model.

V usage is TRBV20-1 and J usage is TRBJ2-7; possible D gene TRBD2, 5 bases. The TCR originated in a woman aged 18-29 years with Graves' hyperthyroidism. Sequenced sample: blood. As DNA, the CDR3 is TGCAGTGCTAGAGATTGGTCTCGGAGGGAGCAGTACTTC. The encoded protein is CSARDWSRREQYF.